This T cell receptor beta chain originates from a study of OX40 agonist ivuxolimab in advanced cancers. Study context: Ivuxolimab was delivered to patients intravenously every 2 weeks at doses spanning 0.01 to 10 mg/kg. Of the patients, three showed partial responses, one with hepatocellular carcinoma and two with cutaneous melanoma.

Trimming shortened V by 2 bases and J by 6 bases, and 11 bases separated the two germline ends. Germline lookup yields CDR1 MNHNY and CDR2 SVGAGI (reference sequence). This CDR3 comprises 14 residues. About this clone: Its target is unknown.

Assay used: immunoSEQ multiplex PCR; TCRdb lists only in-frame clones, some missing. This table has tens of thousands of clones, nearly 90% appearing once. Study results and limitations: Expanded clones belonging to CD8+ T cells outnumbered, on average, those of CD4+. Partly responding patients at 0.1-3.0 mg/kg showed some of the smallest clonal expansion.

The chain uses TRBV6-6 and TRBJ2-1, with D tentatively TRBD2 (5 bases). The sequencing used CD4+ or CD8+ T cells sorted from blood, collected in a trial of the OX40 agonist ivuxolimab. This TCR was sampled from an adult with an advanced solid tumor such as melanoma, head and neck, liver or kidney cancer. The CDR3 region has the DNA TGTGCCAGCAGTTACCCCGGGGATTCCAATGAGCAGTTCTTC. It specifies CASSYPGDSNEQFF.